This T cell receptor (beta chain) stems from a study of blood T cells in healthy people across ages. PBMCs were isolated at a quantity of at least 6.5 million per sample. The CDR3 consists of 16 residues. Germline V gene sequence: CDR1 SGHRS, CDR2 YFSETQ. The V segment lost 2 bases and the J segment 13 bases; nucleotides outside the gene matches: 16. It was with a sample-barcoded 5' primer and a J-beta primer mix that a second PCR of about 6 to 12 cycles was run. One entry per CDR3 protein results from TCRdb running MiXCR on the 5' RACE reads. In the table there are just over 1 million distinct CDR3 sequences, less than 50% of which are singletons.

Sample: blood. V usage is TRBV5-1 and J usage is TRBJ2-4; 9 bases line up with TRBD2. The sequence came from a woman aged 60-75 years in good health. The CDR3 DNA reads TGCGCCAGCAGCTTCGCGGGAGGGCCCTCCTACAATGAGCAGTACTTC. Its translation: CASSFAGGPSYNEQYF. Based on the CDR3 plus reference TRBV5-1 and TRBJ2-4, the full variable domain is KAGVTQTPRYLIKTRGQQVTLSCSPISGHRSVSWYQQTPGQGLQFLFEYFSETQRNKGNFPGRFSGRQFSNSRSEMNVSTLELGDSALYLCASSFAGGPSYNEQYFGAGTRLSVL.